This T cell receptor beta chain was documented in a study of PD-L1 blockade in urothelial cancer. TCR analog templates of synthetic origin were spiked into each PCR. Generated by immunoSEQ multiplex PCR, the TCRdb table keeps only in-frame clones and is missing some. The sample carries 50,000 to 55,000 clones, 77% recorded once. The CDR3 contains 12 residues. The ends were cut back, 5 bases at V and 7 bases at J, with 14 bases in the middle. CDR1 and CDR2 (germline): GTSNPN, SVGIG (reference sequence). This clone has just a few counts. This TCR derives from a man between 65 and 85 years old with urothelial cancer. The J gene is TRBJ1-1, the V gene TRBV30; possibly TRBD1 for D (6 bases). The sequences come from PBMCs, collected around atezolizumab (anti-PD-L1) treatment. The CDR3 sequence: CAWAAGDIEAFF. CDR3 DNA: TGTGCCTGGGCCGCAGGGGATATTGAAGCTTTCTTT. Full variable domain (rest looked up from reference TRBV30 and TRBJ1-1): SQTIHQWPATLVQPVGSPLSLECTVEGTSNPNLYWYRQAAGRGLQLLFYSVGIGQISSEVPQNLSASRPQDRQFILSSKKLLLSDSGFYLCAWAAGDIEAFFGQGTRLTVV.